This T cell receptor beta chain was found in a study of blood T cells in healthy people across ages. The wider study: Using template switching, researchers captured about one barcoded beta molecule for each two T cells.

A sample-barcoded 5' primer and a J-beta primer mix were used in a second PCR of about 7 to 12 cycles. Each cDNA molecule received a tag from a template-switch adaptor that had 12 random nucleotides. TCRdb passed the 5' RACE reads through MiXCR, listing each CDR3 protein once. This table has over 1,300,000 distinct CDR3 sequences, almost 60% appearing once. CDR1 and CDR2 from the germline V gene are SGHAT and FQNNGV. The CDR3 covers 14 residues. Trimming took off 0 bases at V and 5 bases at J, with 11 bases between the two ends. About this clonotype itself: No antigen is known for it.

Study conclusions and caveats: TCR beta diversity per million T cells fell roughly linearly with age. The donors' CMV status was not determined, possibly confounding changes in expanded clonotypes.

The chain carries TRBV11-2 and TRBJ2-7; a possible D gene is TRBD1 (5 bases). The sequenced sample was blood. The TCR comes from a man between 18 and 29 years old in good health. The chain's CDR3 is CASSLEGPADEQYF. CDR3 coding DNA: TGTGCCAGCAGCTTAGAGGGGCCCGCCGACGAGCAGTACTTC. The entire variable domain, with the rest obtained from reference TRBV11-2 and TRBJ2-7, is as follows: EAGVAQSPRYKIIEKRQSVAFWCNPISGHATLYWYQQILGQGPKLLIQFQNNGVVDDSQLPKDRFSAERLKGVDSTLKIQPAKLEDSAVYLCASSLEGPADEQYFGPGTRLTVT.